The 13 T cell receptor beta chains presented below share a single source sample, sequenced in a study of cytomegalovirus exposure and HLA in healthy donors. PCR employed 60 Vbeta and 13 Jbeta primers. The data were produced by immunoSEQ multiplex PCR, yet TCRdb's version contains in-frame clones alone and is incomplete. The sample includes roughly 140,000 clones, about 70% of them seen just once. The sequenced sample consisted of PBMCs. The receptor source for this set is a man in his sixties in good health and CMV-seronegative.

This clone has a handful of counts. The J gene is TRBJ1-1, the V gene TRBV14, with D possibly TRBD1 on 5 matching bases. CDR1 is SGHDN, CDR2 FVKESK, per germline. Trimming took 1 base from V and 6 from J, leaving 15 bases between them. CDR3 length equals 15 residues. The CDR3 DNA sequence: TGTGCCAGCAGCCAAGGCAGGGCCAAGGTCGCTGAAGCTTTCTTT. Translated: CASSQGRAKVAEAFF.

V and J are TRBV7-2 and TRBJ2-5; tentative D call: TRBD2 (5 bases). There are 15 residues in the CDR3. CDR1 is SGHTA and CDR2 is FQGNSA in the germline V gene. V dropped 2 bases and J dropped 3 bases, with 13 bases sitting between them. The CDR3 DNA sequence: TGTGCCAGCAGCTTATCTTCGAGCGGAGAAGAGACCCAGTACTTC. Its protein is CASSLSSSGEETQYF.

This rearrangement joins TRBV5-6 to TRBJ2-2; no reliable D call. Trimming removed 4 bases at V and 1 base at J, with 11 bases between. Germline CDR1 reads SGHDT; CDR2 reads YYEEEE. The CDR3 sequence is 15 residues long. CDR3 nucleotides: TGTGCCAGCAGCCCATACTCCCAGAACACCGGGGAGCTGTTTTTT. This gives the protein CASSPYSQNTGELFF.

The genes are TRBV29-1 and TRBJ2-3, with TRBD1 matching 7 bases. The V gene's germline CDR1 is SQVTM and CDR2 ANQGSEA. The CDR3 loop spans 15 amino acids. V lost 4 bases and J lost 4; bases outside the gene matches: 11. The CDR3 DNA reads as TGCAGCGTTGGAGACCCGGGACAGTTACCAGATACGCAGTATTTT. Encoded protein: CSVGDPGQLPDTQYF.

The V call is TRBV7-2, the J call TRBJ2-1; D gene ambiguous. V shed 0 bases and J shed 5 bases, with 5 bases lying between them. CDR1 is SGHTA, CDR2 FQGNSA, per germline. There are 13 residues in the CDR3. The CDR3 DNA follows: TGTGCCAGCAGCTTAGCTCCGGACAATGAGCAGTTCTTC. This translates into CASSLAPDNEQFF.

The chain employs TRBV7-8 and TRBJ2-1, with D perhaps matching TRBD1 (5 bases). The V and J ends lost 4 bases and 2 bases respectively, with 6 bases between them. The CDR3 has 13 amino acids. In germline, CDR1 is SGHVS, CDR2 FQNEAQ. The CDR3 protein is CASSSGTYNEQFF. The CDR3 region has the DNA TGTGCCAGCAGCTCAGGGACCTACAATGAGCAGTTCTTC.

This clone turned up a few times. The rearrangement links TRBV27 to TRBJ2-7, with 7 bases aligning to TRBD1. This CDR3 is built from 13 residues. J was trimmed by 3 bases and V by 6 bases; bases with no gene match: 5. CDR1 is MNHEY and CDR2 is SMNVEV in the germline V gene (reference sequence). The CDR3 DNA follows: TGTGCCAGCAGACGGACAGGACTCTACGAGCAGTACTTC. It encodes CASRRTGLYEQYF.

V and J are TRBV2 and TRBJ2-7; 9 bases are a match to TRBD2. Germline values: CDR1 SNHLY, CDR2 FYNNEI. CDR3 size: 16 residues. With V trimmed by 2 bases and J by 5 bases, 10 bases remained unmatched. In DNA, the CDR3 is TGTGCCAGCAGTGAAATCGGTCTAGCGGGAAGCGACGAGCAGTACTTC. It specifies CASSEIGLAGSDEQYF.

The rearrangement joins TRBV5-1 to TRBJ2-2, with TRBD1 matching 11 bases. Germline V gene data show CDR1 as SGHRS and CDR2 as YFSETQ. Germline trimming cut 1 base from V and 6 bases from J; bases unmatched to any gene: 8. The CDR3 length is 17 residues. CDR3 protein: CASSLTDRGRVAGELFF. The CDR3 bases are TGCGCCAGCAGCTTGACGGACAGGGGGCGCGTTGCCGGGGAGCTGTTTTTT.

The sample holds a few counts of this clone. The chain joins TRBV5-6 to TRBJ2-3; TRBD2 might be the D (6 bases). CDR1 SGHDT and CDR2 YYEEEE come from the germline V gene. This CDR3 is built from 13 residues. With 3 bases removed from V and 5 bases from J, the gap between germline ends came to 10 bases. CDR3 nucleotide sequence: TGTGCCAGCAGCTCGGGACTTGAAGATACGCAGTATTTT. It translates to CASSSGLEDTQYF. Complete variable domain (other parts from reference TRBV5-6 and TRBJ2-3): DAGVTQSPTHLIKTRGQQVTLRCSPKSGHDTVSWYQQALGQGPQFIFQYYEEEERQRGNFPDRFSGHQFPNYSSELNVNALLLGDSALYLCASSSGLEDTQYFGPGTRLTVL.

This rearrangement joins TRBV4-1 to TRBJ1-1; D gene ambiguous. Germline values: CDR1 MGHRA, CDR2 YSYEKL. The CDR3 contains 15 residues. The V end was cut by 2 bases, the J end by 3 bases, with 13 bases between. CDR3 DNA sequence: TGCGCCAGCAGCCAAATCGTCAGGCGACACACTGAAGCTTTCTTT. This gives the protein CASSQIVRRHTEAFF.

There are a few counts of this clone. The CDR3 DNA sequence: TGCGCCAGCAGCTTGGCCGCGGATACGCAGTATTTT. It codes for CASSLAADTQYF. The chain has TRBV5-1 and TRBJ2-3; no firm D call. V was pared by 0 bases and J by 6 bases, with 5 bases between. Germline assignment: CDR1 SGHRS and CDR2 YFSETQ. The CDR3 loop spans 12 amino acids. The entire variable domain, with the rest obtained from reference TRBV5-1 and TRBJ2-3, is as follows: KAGVTQTPRYLIKTRGQQVTLSCSPISGHRSVSWYQQTPGQGLQFLFEYFSETQRNKGNFPGRFSGRQFSNSRSEMNVSTLELGDSALYLCASSLAADTQYFGPGTRLTVL.

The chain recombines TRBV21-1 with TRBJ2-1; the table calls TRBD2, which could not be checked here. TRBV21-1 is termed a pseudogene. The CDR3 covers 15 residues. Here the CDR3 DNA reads TGTGCCAGCAGCGAGGGCCCTCCGGTTCACAATGAGCAGCTCTTC. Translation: CASSEGPPVHNEQLF.